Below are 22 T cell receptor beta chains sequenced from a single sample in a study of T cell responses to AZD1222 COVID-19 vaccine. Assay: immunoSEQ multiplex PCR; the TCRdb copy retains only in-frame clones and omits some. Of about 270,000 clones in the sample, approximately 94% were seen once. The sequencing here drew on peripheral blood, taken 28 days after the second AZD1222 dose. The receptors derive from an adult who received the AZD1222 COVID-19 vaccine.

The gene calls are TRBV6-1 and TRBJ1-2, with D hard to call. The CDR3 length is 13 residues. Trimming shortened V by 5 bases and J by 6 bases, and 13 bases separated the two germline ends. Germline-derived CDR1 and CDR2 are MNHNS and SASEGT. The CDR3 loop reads CASSPFESNGYTF. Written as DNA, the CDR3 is TGTGCCAGCAGTCCTTTCGAGTCCAATGGCTACACCTTC.

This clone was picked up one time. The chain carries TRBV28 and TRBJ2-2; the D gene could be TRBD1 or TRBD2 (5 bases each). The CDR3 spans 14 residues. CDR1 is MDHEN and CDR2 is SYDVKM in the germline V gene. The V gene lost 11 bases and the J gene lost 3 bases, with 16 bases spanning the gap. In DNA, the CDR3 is TGTGCCGCTGTGGGGCTAGCTGACACCGGGGAGCTGTTTTTT. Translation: CAAVGLADTGELFF. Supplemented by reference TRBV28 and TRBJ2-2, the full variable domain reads DVKVTQSSRYLVKRTGEKVFLECVQDMDHENMFWYRQDPGLGLRLIYFSYDVKMKEKGDIPEGYSVSREKKERFSLILESASTNQTSMYLCAAVGLADTGELFFGEGSRLTVL.

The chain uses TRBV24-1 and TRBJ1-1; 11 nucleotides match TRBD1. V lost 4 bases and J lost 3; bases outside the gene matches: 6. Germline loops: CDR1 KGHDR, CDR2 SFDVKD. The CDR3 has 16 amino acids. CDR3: CATSEGGQGEYTEAFF. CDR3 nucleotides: TGTGCCACCAGTGAGGGGGGACAGGGGGAGTACACTGAAGCTTTCTTT.

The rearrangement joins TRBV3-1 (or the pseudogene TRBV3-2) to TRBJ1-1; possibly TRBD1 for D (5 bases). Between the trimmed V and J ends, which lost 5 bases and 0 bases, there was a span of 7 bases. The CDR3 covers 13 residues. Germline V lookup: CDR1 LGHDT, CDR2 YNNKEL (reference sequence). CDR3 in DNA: TGTGCCAGCAGCTCGACAGTGAACACTGAAGCTTTCTTT. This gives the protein CASSSTVNTEAFF.

Written as DNA, the CDR3 is TGTGCCAGCAGCGTAAGCCCCACCAGGGGACAGGTCCAAGAGACCCAGTACTTC. Protein product: CASSVSPTRGQVQETQYF. This sequence joins TRBV9 and TRBJ2-5, with 8 bases that match TRBD1. V was pared by 1 base and J by 1 base, with 12 bases of the junction left unmatched. Germline V CDR1 and CDR2: SGDLS, YYNGEE. The CDR3 extends over 18 amino acids.

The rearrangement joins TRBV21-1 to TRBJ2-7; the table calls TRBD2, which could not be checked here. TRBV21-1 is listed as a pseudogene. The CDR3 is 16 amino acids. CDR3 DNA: TGTGCCAGCAGCAAAGGAAATAGCGGGAGCTCCTACGAGCAGTACTTC. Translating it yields CASSKGNSGSSYEQYF.

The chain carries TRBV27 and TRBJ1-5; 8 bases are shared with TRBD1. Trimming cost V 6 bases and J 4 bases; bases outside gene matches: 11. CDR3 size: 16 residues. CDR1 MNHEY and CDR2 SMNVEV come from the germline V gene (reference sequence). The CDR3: CASSPNRGFPNQPQHF. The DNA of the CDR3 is TGTGCCAGCAGCCCCAACAGGGGGTTTCCGAATCAGCCCCAGCATTTT.

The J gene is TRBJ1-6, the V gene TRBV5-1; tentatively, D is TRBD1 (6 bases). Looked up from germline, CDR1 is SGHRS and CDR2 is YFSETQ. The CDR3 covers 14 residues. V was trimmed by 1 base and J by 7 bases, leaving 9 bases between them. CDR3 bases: TGCGCCAGCAGCTTGTGGGACACCAATTCACCCCTCCACTTT. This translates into CASSLWDTNSPLHF.

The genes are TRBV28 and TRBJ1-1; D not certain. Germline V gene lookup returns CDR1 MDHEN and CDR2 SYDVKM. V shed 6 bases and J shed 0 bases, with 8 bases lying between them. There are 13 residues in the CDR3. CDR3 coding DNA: TGTGCCAGCAGACGACTTATGAACACTGAAGCTTTCTTT. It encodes CASRRLMNTEAFF.

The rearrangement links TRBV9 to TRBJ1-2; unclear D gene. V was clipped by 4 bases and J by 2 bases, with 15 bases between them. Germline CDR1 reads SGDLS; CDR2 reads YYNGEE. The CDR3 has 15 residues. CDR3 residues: CASSPGLGRNYGYTF. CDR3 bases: TGTGCCAGCAGCCCAGGATTGGGGAGGAACTATGGCTACACCTTC. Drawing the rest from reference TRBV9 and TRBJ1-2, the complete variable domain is DSGVTQTPKHLITATGQRVTLRCSPRSGDLSVYWYQQSLDQGLQFLIQYYNGEERAKGNILERFSAQQFPDLHSELNLSSLELGDSALYFCASSPGLGRNYGYTFGSGTRLTVV.

The CDR3 bases are TGTGCCAGAACAAGAGGGAAGGTCTGTCGGAATGAGCAGTTCTTC. Encoded protein: CARTRGKVCRNEQFF. The chain joins TRBV7-6 to TRBJ2-1; D perhaps matches TRBD2 (5 bases). Germline CDR1 reads SGHVS; CDR2 reads FNYEAQ. V lost 9 bases to trimming and J lost 7 bases, with 22 bases between them. The CDR3 is 15 amino acids.

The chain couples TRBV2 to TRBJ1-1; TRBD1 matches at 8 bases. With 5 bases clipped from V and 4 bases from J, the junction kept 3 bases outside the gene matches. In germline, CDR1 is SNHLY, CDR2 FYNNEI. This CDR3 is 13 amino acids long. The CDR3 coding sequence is TGTGCCAGCAGTCCTACAGGGGGCACTGAAGCTTTCTTT. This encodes CASSPTGGTEAFF.

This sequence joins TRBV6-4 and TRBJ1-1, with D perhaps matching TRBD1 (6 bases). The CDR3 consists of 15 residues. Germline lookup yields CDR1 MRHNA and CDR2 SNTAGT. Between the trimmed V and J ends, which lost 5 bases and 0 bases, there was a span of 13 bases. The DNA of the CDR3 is TGTGCCAGCAGTCCAAGGGGGGGGTTGAACACTGAAGCTTTCTTT. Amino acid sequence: CASSPRGGLNTEAFF.

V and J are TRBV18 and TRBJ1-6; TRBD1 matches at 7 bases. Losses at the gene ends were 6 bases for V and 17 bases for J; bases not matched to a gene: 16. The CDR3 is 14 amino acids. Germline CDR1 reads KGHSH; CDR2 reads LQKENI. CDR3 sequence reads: CASSQQRAGGSVHF. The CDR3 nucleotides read TGTGCCAGCTCCCAACAGCGAGCAGGGGGGTCCGTCCACTTT.

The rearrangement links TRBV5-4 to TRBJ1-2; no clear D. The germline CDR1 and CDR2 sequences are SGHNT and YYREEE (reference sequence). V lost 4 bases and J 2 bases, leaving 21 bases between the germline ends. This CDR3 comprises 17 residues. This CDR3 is CASSTSTGPWSNYGYTF. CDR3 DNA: TGTGCCAGCAGCACCAGTACTGGACCCTGGTCCAACTATGGCTACACCTTC.

The CDR3 reads CASSYSVGVPYEQYF. DNA of the CDR3: TGTGCCAGCAGTTACTCGGTGGGCGTCCCCTACGAGCAGTACTTC. The chain joins TRBV6-2 or TRBV6-3 to TRBJ2-7; D remains ambiguous. The CDR3 runs 15 residues. V lost 0 bases to trimming and J lost 2 bases, with 11 bases between them. Germline loops: CDR1 MNHEY, CDR2 SVGEGT.

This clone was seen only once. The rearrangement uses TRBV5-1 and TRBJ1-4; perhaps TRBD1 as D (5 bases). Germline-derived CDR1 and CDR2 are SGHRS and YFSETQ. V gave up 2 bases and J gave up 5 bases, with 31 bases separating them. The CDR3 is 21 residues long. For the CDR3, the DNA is TGCGCCAGCAGCTTCCGCTCCTACCACAGGAGAGGTCACCCTCAAAATGAAAAACTGTTTTTT. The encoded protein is CASSFRSYHRRGHPQNEKLFF.

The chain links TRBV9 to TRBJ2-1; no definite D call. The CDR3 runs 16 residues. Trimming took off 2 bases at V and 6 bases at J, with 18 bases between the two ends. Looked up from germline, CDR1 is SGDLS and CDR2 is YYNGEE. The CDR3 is CASSVLPGTGPNEQFF. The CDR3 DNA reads TGTGCCAGCAGCGTTCTTCCGGGCACCGGTCCCAATGAGCAGTTCTTC.

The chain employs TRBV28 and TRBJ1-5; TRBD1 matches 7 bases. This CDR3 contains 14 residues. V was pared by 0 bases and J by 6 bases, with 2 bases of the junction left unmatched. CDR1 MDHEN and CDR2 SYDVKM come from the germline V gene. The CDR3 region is CASSLWGDSQPQHF. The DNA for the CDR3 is TGTGCCAGCAGTTTATGGGGGGACAGTCAGCCCCAGCATTTT. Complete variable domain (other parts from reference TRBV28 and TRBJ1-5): DVKVTQSSRYLVKRTGEKVFLECVQDMDHENMFWYRQDPGLGLRLIYFSYDVKMKEKGDIPEGYSVSREKKERFSLILESASTNQTSMYLCASSLWGDSQPQHFGDGTRLSIL.

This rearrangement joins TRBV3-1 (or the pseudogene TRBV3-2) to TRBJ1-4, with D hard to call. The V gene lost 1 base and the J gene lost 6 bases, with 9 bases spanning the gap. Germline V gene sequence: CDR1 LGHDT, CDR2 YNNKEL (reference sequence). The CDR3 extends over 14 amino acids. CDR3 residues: CASSQAGGYEKLFF. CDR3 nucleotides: TGTGCCAGCAGCCAAGCCGGAGGGTATGAAAAACTGTTTTTT.

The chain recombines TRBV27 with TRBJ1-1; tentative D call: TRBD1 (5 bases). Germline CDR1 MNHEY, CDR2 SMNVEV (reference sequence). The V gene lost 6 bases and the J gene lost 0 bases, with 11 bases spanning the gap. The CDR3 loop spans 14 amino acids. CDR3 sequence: CASSLDSLNTEAFF. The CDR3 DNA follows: TGTGCCAGCAGCTTAGACAGCTTGAACACTGAAGCTTTCTTT.

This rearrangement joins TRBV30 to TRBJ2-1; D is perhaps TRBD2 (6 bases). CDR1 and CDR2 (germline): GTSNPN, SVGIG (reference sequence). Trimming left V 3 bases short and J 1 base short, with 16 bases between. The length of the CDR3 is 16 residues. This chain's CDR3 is CAWRGGEPGSYNEQFF. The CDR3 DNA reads TGTGCCTGGAGGGGGGGAGAGCCCGGGTCCTACAATGAGCAGTTCTTC.